Included here is one T cell receptor beta chain sequence, with context. Produced via immunoSEQ multiplex PCR; TCRdb's table is partial and in-frame only. The table includes about 250,000 clones, approximately 80% detected once. This specimen belongs to a study of control samples from healthy donors and cancer patients. V shed 6 bases and J 6 bases; nucleotides not matched to a gene: 9. In germline, CDR1 is MDHEN, CDR2 SYDVKM. The CDR3 is 15 residues long. Sequenced input: PBMCs. This chain links TRBV28 with TRBJ1-5; 9 nucleotides line up with TRBD1. This TCR was recovered from an older woman with lung cancer. The CDR3 nucleotides are TGTGCCAGCAGCGATACAGGGGGCCGTGGTCAGCCCCAGCATTTT. Translation gives CASSDTGGRGQPQHF.